This record concerns one T cell receptor beta chain sequence. Original data processing: Estimation of nucleated cell counts was performed using reference gene primer amplification. TCRdb's copy holds only in-frame clones and misses some; the assay was immunoSEQ multiplex PCR. That table furnishes V, J and clone size, whereas the DNA furnished D and trimming. The sample includes some 120,000 clones, around 77% of them seen just once. The sample originates from a study of blood T cell repertoires in COVID-19. Across the whole study: The United States, Italy and Spain provided the acute and convalescent COVID-19 samples. PBMCs, B-cell-depleted T cells, or T cells were the source of the cDNA or gDNA that made up the material.

The CDR3 spans 14 residues. Trimming stripped 3 bases from V and 0 bases from J, with 11 bases between. Germline CDR1 reads GTSNPN; CDR2 reads SVGIG (reference sequence). The clonotype comes from a human donor in a cohort sampled during active COVID-19. J is TRBJ1-1 and V is TRBV30; D gene ambiguous. Sequenced: peripheral blood. CDR3 residues: CAWRPYSMNTEAFF. CDR3 DNA: TGTGCCTGGAGACCCTACAGTATGAACACTGAAGCTTTCTTT.